The 29 T cell receptor beta chains in this list originate from one sample, sequenced in a study of CD8 T cells in Susac syndrome. A quantity of about 0.5 to 1 ug RNA underwent reverse transcription using random hexamers. MiXCR was run by TCRdb on the immunoSEQ multiplex PCR reads, yielding one entry per CDR3 protein. The sample yields roughly 200,000 distinct CDR3 sequences, approximately 94% seen once. The material sequenced was CD4+ T cells from PBMCs. The receptors originated from a human donor in good health.

The genes are TRBV4-3 and TRBJ2-6; D possibly matches TRBD1 or TRBD2 (5 bases each). V lost 1 base, J lost 0 bases, and 13 bases lay in between. Germline-derived CDR1 and CDR2 are LGHNA and YSLEER. The CDR3 runs to 18 residues. The CDR3 nucleotides read TGCGCCAGCAGCCAAGTTTCAGGGACCTTCTCTGGGGCCAACGTCCTGACTTTC. Translating it yields CASSQVSGTFSGANVLTF.

The V gene is TRBV29-1, the J gene TRBJ2-7, with D maybe TRBD2 (5 bases). The CDR3 has 14 residues. CDR1 and CDR2 (germline): SQVTM, ANQGSEA. With 4 bases removed from V and 1 base from J, the gap between germline ends came to 14 bases. CDR3 loop: CSVVSQRRSYEQYF. In DNA, the CDR3 is TGCAGCGTTGTAAGTCAGCGGAGGTCCTACGAGCAGTACTTC.

J is TRBJ2-1 and V is TRBV2; 8 bases align to TRBD1. CDR1 is SNHLY, CDR2 FYNNEI, per germline. V was clipped by 1 base and J by 3 bases; unmatched bases: 2. The CDR3 consists of 15 residues. The CDR3: CASSEEGQVYNEQFF. CDR3 bases: TGTGCCAGCAGTGAAGAGGGACAGGTCTACAATGAGCAGTTCTTC.

The rearrangement links TRBV29-1 to TRBJ2-7; D tentatively reads TRBD1 or TRBD2 (6 bases each). Trimming removed 6 bases from V and 5 bases from J, with 11 bases in between. The CDR3 is 11 residues long. CDR1 is SQVTM and CDR2 is ANQGSEA in the germline V gene. The chain's CDR3 is CSVAEGDEQYF. Written as DNA, the CDR3 is TGCAGCGTAGCGGAGGGGGACGAGCAGTACTTC.

The CDR3, as DNA: TGTGCCACCAGTGACGGATACAATGAGCAGTTCTTC. Translating gives CATSDGYNEQFF. V and J are TRBV24-1 and TRBJ2-1, with no clear D. The CDR3 covers 12 residues. Per the germline V gene, CDR1 is KGHDR and CDR2 is SFDVKD. V lost 4 bases, J lost 4 bases, and 4 bases lay in between.

This clonotype was found once. The J gene is TRBJ1-5, the V gene TRBV20-1, with TRBD1 matching 9 bases. After removal of 3 bases from V and 4 bases from J, the junction contained 7 bases not matched to a gene. The CDR3 consists of 15 residues. Germline V gene sequence: CDR1 DFQATT, CDR2 SNEGSKA (reference sequence). CDR3 sequence (DNA): TGCAGTGCTAGGGGGGGACAGGGAGTGAATCAGCCCCAGCATTTT. Residues: CSARGGQGVNQPQHF.

The CDR3 region is CATLHHRRGYTF. CDR3 bases: TGTGCCACCTTACACCACCGTCGTGGCTACACCTTC. The chain is built from TRBV25-1 and TRBJ1-2; D gene ambiguous. V gave up 10 bases and J gave up 7 bases, with 16 bases separating them. CDR3 length: 12 amino acids. Germline V gene sequence: CDR1 MGHDK, CDR2 SYGVNS.

The CDR3 sequence is CASSSTTGTMNTEAFF. The CDR3 bases are TGCGCCAGCAGCTCAACCACCGGGACAATGAACACTGAAGCTTTCTTT. The V and J genes are TRBV5-1 and TRBJ1-1; possible D gene TRBD1, 6 bases. The germline gives CDR1 SGHRS, CDR2 YFSETQ. The V and J ends lost 3 bases and 0 bases respectively, with 15 bases between them. This CDR3 is 16 amino acids long. Complete variable domain (other parts from reference TRBV5-1 and TRBJ1-1): KAGVTQTPRYLIKTRGQQVTLSCSPISGHRSVSWYQQTPGQGLQFLFEYFSETQRNKGNFPGRFSGRQFSNSRSEMNVSTLELGDSALYLCASSSTTGTMNTEAFFGQGTRLTVV.

J is TRBJ2-5 and V is TRBV20-1; D gene ambiguous. Trimming took off 0 bases at V and 4 bases at J, with 6 bases between the two ends. There are 12 residues in the CDR3. The germline V gene encodes CDR1 DFQATT and CDR2 SNEGSKA (reference sequence). CDR3 in DNA: TGCAGTGCTAGAGAGGTTGGAGAGACCCAGTACTTC. The encoded protein is CSAREVGETQYF.

The rearrangement uses TRBV14 and TRBJ2-3; D assignment may be TRBD1 or TRBD2 (5 bases each). This CDR3 is built from 15 residues. The germline CDR1 and CDR2 sequences are SGHDN and FVKESK. V lost 5 bases, J lost 4 bases, and 16 bases lay in between. The CDR3 region is CASSWGSGDADTQYF. The DNA of the CDR3 is TGTGCCAGCAGCTGGGGGAGCGGCGACGCAGATACGCAGTATTTT.

This chain joins TRBV27 and TRBJ1-5; no clear D. With 4 bases removed from V and 4 bases from J, the gap between germline ends came to 8 bases. The CDR3 covers 13 residues. Germline V CDR1 and CDR2: MNHEY, SMNVEV (reference sequence). The CDR3 is CASSSRGNQPQHF. DNA for the CDR3: TGTGCCAGCAGTTCCCGGGGAAATCAGCCCCAGCATTTT.

The chain recombines TRBV27 with TRBJ2-7; weak D call: TRBD2 (5 bases). Looked up from germline, CDR1 is MNHEY and CDR2 is SMNVEV (reference sequence). This CDR3 has 11 residues. V shed 4 bases and J shed 6 bases, with 7 bases lying between them. CDR3 sequence: CASSSRGEQYF. The CDR3 nucleotides read TGTGCCAGCAGTTCTCGGGGCGAGCAGTACTTC.

V gene TRBV20-1 combines with J gene TRBJ2-1; D unresolved. Germline-derived CDR1 and CDR2 are DFQATT and SNEGSKA (reference sequence). The CDR3 totals 10 residues. V lost 5 bases and J lost 14, with 13 bases in between. The CDR3 protein is CSAPLGYEFF. Here the CDR3 DNA reads TGCAGTGCTCCCCTGGGTTATGAGTTCTTC.

This chain links TRBV30 with TRBJ2-7; possibly TRBD1 or TRBD2 for D (5 bases each). The germline CDR1 and CDR2 sequences are GTSNPN and SVGIG (reference sequence). V lost 2 bases and J 5 bases, leaving 7 bases between the germline ends. The CDR3 consists of 11 residues. CDR3 DNA: TGTGCCTGGAGTAGGGGAGACGAGCAGTACTTC. Its protein is CAWSRGDEQYF.

This clonotype was recorded a few times. This chain uses TRBV12-3 or TRBV12-4 with TRBJ2-3; possible D gene TRBD1, 5 bases. The CDR3 spans 13 residues. The germline V and J ends were trimmed by 6 bases and 5 bases, with 12 bases remaining between them. CDR3 in amino acids: CASSSQGRDTQYF. As DNA, the CDR3 is TGTGCCAGCAGCTCCCAGGGCAGAGATACGCAGTATTTT.

Written as DNA, the CDR3 is TGTGCCAGCAGCCAAGATGAAAAAGGGCAGTTCTTC. Translating gives CASSQDEKGQFF. The chain is built from TRBV3-1 and TRBJ2-1; D gene unclear. The V end lost 0 bases, the J end lost 12 bases, and 9 bases lay between the germline ends. Germline CDR1 reads LGHDT; CDR2 reads YNNKEL (reference sequence). This CDR3 is built from 12 residues.

As regards this clonotype: At one boundary the junction diverges from the germline segment, which might be a read error. This sequence joins TRBV19 and TRBJ1-2; D remains ambiguous. CDR3 length equals 14 residues. In germline, CDR1 is LNHDA, CDR2 SQIVND (reference sequence). CDR3 protein: CASSIVGSGYGHTF. For the CDR3, the DNA is TGTGCCAGTAGTATAGTTGGCAGCGGATATGGCCACACCTTC. The full variable domain, rest sourced from reference TRBV19 and TRBJ1-2, is DGGITQSPKYLFRKEGQNVTLSCEQNLNHDAMYWYRQDPGQGLRLIYYSQIVNDFQKGDIAEGYSVSREKKESFPLTVTSAQKNPTAFYLCASSIVGSGYGHTFGSGTRLTVV.

The V gene is TRBV20-1, the J gene TRBJ2-7; 9 nucleotides align to TRBD2. CDR3 length: 14 residues. Trimming took 0 bases from V and 3 from J; bases not matched to a gene: 3. Looked up from germline, CDR1 is DFQATT and CDR2 is SNEGSKA (reference sequence). Here the CDR3 DNA reads TGCAGTGCTAGAGAGGGTAGCGGGAGCTACGAGCAGTACTTC. Translating it yields CSAREGSGSYEQYF.

This sequence joins TRBV9 and TRBJ2-5, with 11 nucleotides matching TRBD2. This CDR3 has 16 amino acids. Germline V gene lookup returns CDR1 SGDLS and CDR2 YYNGEE. J was trimmed by 0 bases and V by 4 bases; bases with no gene match: 5. CDR3 residues: CASSPRLAGYQETQYF. CDR3 DNA sequence: TGTGCCAGCAGCCCGAGACTAGCGGGATACCAAGAGACCCAGTACTTC. The complete variable domain, with remaining parts taken from reference TRBV9 and TRBJ2-5, reads DSGVTQTPKHLITATGQRVTLRCSPRSGDLSVYWYQQSLDQGLQFLIQYYNGEERAKGNILERFSAQQFPDLHSELNLSSLELGDSALYFCASSPRLAGYQETQYFGPGTRLLVL.

Here the CDR3 reads CASSLEGGRGYTF. The CDR3 DNA reads TGCGCCAGCAGCTTGGAAGGGGGTCGTGGCTACACCTTC. This chain uses TRBV5-1 with TRBJ1-2, with D maybe TRBD1 (6 bases). Germline loops: CDR1 SGHRS, CDR2 YFSETQ. Deletions cut 0 bases from V and 7 bases from J, with 10 bases between. This CDR3 is built from 13 residues.

The gene calls are TRBV29-1 and TRBJ2-2, with 9 bases matching TRBD1. V lost 7 bases and J lost 6; bases outside the gene matches: 9. The CDR3 contains 14 residues. Germline V gene sequence: CDR1 SQVTM, CDR2 ANQGSEA. Written as DNA, the CDR3 is TGCAGCGCCTCGGGACAGGGCTATGCCGGGGAGCTGTTTTTT. Its protein product is CSASGQGYAGELFF.

This chain uses TRBV29-1 with TRBJ2-7, with 13 positions matching TRBD2. Germline CDR1 is SQVTM and CDR2 is ANQGSEA. The CDR3 is made up of 14 amino acids. V was clipped by 8 bases and J by 7 bases; unmatched bases: 11. CDR3 sequence reads: CSYGTSGIIGEQYF. CDR3 nucleotide sequence: TGCAGCTACGGGACTAGCGGGATTATAGGGGAGCAGTACTTC.

CDR3 sequence reads: CSAERGSYEQYF. CDR3 DNA: TGCAGTGCTGAGCGGGGGTCCTACGAGCAGTACTTC. This chain uses TRBV20-1 with TRBJ2-7; 8 bases fit TRBD2. CDR3 size: 12 residues. Per the germline V gene, CDR1 is DFQATT and CDR2 is SNEGSKA (reference sequence). V was clipped by 5 bases and J by 1 base; unmatched bases: 1.

The chain links TRBV30 to TRBJ1-1; D is undetermined. Germline-derived CDR1 and CDR2 are GTSNPN and SVGIG (reference sequence). V was trimmed by 6 bases and J by 1 base, leaving 9 bases between them. The CDR3 has 12 residues. Here the CDR3 reads CACLTTNTEAFF. CDR3 DNA: TGTGCCTGCCTAACAACGAACACTGAAGCTTTCTTT.

The chain carries TRBV30 and TRBJ1-2; TRBD1 matches at 8 bases. With V trimmed by 4 bases and J by 3 bases, 4 bases remained unmatched. CDR1 and CDR2 (germline): GTSNPN, SVGIG (reference sequence). The CDR3 consists of 13 residues. CDR3 region: CAWTGGSDYGYTF. CDR3 DNA sequence: TGTGCCTGGACAGGGGGCTCCGACTATGGCTACACCTTC.

This chain joins TRBV20-1 and TRBJ2-1; tentatively, D is TRBD2 (9 bases). The germline V gene has CDR1 DFQATT and CDR2 SNEGSKA (reference sequence). V lost 3 bases and J 1 base, leaving 28 bases between the germline ends. The CDR3 totals 20 residues. The CDR3 is CSASPPGQVLSGRSYNEQFF. CDR3 sequence (DNA): TGCAGTGCTAGCCCACCGGGACAGGTCTTAAGCGGGAGGTCCTACAATGAGCAGTTCTTC.

This chain joins TRBV4-1 and TRBJ2-1; the match to TRBD2 covers 8 bases. Per the germline V gene, CDR1 is MGHRA and CDR2 is YSYEKL. Trimming took 4 bases from V and 2 from J; bases not matched to a gene: 4. This CDR3 contains 15 residues. CDR3 DNA: TGCGCCAGCAGCCTACTAGCGGTTCCCTACAATGAGCAGTTCTTC. Its protein product is CASSLLAVPYNEQFF.

This chain connects TRBV3-1 to TRBJ1-1; the D is unclear. The CDR3 contains 13 residues. V lost 6 bases, J lost 2 bases, and 10 bases lay in between. Germline CDR1 reads LGHDT; CDR2 reads YNNKEL (reference sequence). The CDR3 loop reads CASSRTDNTEAFF. The CDR3 nucleotides are TGTGCCAGCAGTAGGACCGATAACACTGAAGCTTTCTTT.

This chain links TRBV5-1 with TRBJ2-5; weak D call: TRBD2 (6 bases). Germline loops: CDR1 SGHRS, CDR2 YFSETQ. With 4 bases removed from V and 5 bases from J, the gap between germline ends came to 15 bases. This CDR3 has 14 residues. In DNA, the CDR3 is TGCGCCAGCAGCCGGGACTTAAAAGGGGAGACCCAGTACTTC. Protein: CASSRDLKGETQYF. The full variable domain, in which reference TRBV5-1 and TRBJ2-5 provide the parts outside the CDR3, is KAGVTQTPRYLIKTRGQQVTLSCSPISGHRSVSWYQQTPGQGLQFLFEYFSETQRNKGNFPGRFSGRQFSNSRSEMNVSTLELGDSALYLCASSRDLKGETQYFGPGTRLLVL.